Below are 29 T cell receptor beta chains sequenced from a single sample in a study of shared clonotypes between healthy human individuals. Profiled with immunoSEQ multiplex PCR; TCRdb holds only in-frame clones, not every one. Of over 1.5 million clones in the sample, approximately 98% were seen once. The sequencing input was naive CD4+ T cells sorted from blood. Subset indicated: CD45RA+ positively selected. The receptors originated from a man younger than 40 in good health.

As DNA, the CDR3 is TGTGCCAGCAGTTTAATCCAGGGGCAGAACGGTGGCTACACCTTC. This translates into CASSLIQGQNGGYTF. The chain recombines TRBV6-5 with TRBJ1-2; tentative D call: TRBD1 (6 bases). The germline V and J ends were trimmed by 4 bases and 7 bases, with 19 bases remaining between them. The CDR3 has 15 amino acids. Looked up from germline, CDR1 is MNHEY and CDR2 is SVGAGI.

The V and J genes are TRBV6-4 and TRBJ2-1, with 9 nucleotides matching TRBD2. In germline, CDR1 is MRHNA, CDR2 SNTAGT. This CDR3 has 12 amino acids. The trim removed 8 bases at V and 5 bases at J, leaving 1 base unmatched. The DNA of the CDR3 is TGTGCCAGCTCTAGCGGGAACAATGAGCAGTTCTTC. Amino acid sequence: CASSSGNNEQFF.

V is TRBV11-2 and J is TRBJ2-3; possibly TRBD2 for D (5 bases). The V and J ends lost 4 bases and 2 bases respectively, with 16 bases between them. CDR1 and CDR2 (germline): SGHAT, FQNNGV. The CDR3 is made up of 16 amino acids. The CDR3 protein is CASSSVPAGATDTQYF. For the CDR3, the DNA is TGTGCCAGCAGCTCCGTCCCCGCGGGCGCCACAGATACGCAGTATTTT.

The count of this clone is one. The J gene is TRBJ2-7, the V gene TRBV28, with 15 positions matching TRBD2. V trimming: 6 bases; J trimming: 4 bases; junction bases outside the gene matches: 4. Looked up from germline, CDR1 is MDHEN and CDR2 is SYDVKM. The CDR3 is 15 amino acids. The CDR3 coding sequence is TGTGCCAGCAGGGGACTAGCGGGAGGAAGTTACGAGCAGTACTTC. This codes for CASRGLAGGSYEQYF. Using reference TRBV28 and TRBJ2-7 for the parts outside the CDR3, the full variable domain is DVKVTQSSRYLVKRTGEKVFLECVQDMDHENMFWYRQDPGLGLRLIYFSYDVKMKEKGDIPEGYSVSREKKERFSLILESASTNQTSMYLCASRGLAGGSYEQYFGPGTRLTVT.

The chain combines TRBV18 with TRBJ2-1; TRBD2 matches at 11 bases. Trimming cost V 3 bases and J 1 base; bases outside gene matches: 11. CDR1 is KGHSH and CDR2 is LQKENI in the germline V gene. The CDR3 is 19 residues long. The CDR3 DNA is TGTGCCAGCTCACCTCCATTGGATAGCGGGAGGGCTTCCTACAATGAGCAGTTCTTC. This codes for CASSPPLDSGRASYNEQFF. The whole variable domain, remainder taken from reference TRBV18 and TRBJ2-1, is NAGVMQNPRHLVRRRGQEARLRCSPMKGHSHVYWYRQLPEEGLKFMVYLQKENIIDESGMPKERFSAEFPKEGPSILRIQQVVRGDSAAYFCASSPPLDSGRASYNEQFFGPGTRLTVL.

In DNA, the CDR3 is TGTGCCAGCAGCGCCACACTCCAGGGGTTTGCTGAAAAACTGTTTTTT. The encoded protein is CASSATLQGFAEKLFF. This chain connects TRBV9 to TRBJ1-4, with a weak D call TRBD1 (6 bases). This CDR3 region has 16 residues. Germline V CDR1 and CDR2: SGDLS, YYNGEE. V was trimmed by 3 bases and J by 7 bases, leaving 19 bases between them. Complete variable domain (other parts from reference TRBV9 and TRBJ1-4): DSGVTQTPKHLITATGQRVTLRCSPRSGDLSVYWYQQSLDQGLQFLIQYYNGEERAKGNILERFSAQQFPDLHSELNLSSLELGDSALYFCASSATLQGFAEKLFFGSGTQLSVL.

The table lists this clone with a count of one. The rearrangement joins TRBV28 to TRBJ2-7; 7 bases fit TRBD1. With V trimmed by 6 bases and J by 5 bases, 7 bases remained unmatched. This CDR3 has 13 residues. Germline V CDR1 and CDR2: MDHEN, SYDVKM. As DNA, the CDR3 is TGTGCCAGCAGCTCCGGGACAGTCGACGAGCAGTACTTC. Residues: CASSSGTVDEQYF.

A note on this clone: Other DNA sequences in this specimen translate into the identical CDR3. The chain has TRBV5-1 and TRBJ2-1; tentative D call: TRBD2 (5 bases). Trimming removed 2 bases at V and 4 bases at J, with 16 bases between. The CDR3 runs to 16 residues. Per germline, CDR1 SGHRS and CDR2 YFSETQ. DNA of the CDR3: TGCGCCAGCAGCTTCCTAGCCGGGGTGGGGTACAATGAGCAGTTCTTC. The encoded protein is CASSFLAGVGYNEQFF.

The chain recombines TRBV9 with TRBJ2-1, with D perhaps matching TRBD2 (6 bases). With 2 bases removed from V and 2 bases from J, the gap between germline ends came to 17 bases. This CDR3 region has 17 residues. Looked up from germline, CDR1 is SGDLS and CDR2 is YYNGEE. In DNA, the CDR3 is TGTGCCAGCAGCGTCCAACTAGCTATTGGGGCCTACAATGAGCAGTTCTTC. This codes for CASSVQLAIGAYNEQFF. The full variable domain, its missing parts supplied by reference TRBV9 and TRBJ2-1, is DSGVTQTPKHLITATGQRVTLRCSPRSGDLSVYWYQQSLDQGLQFLIQYYNGEERAKGNILERFSAQQFPDLHSELNLSSLELGDSALYFCASSVQLAIGAYNEQFFGPGTRLTVL.

The chain carries TRBV5-5 and TRBJ2-3, with D possibly TRBD2 on 5 matching bases. The CDR3 spans 15 residues. V lost 4 bases to trimming and J lost 3 bases, with 15 bases between them. The germline V gene has CDR1 SGHKS and CDR2 YYEKEE (reference sequence). The CDR3 loop is CASSTPGSETDTQYF. CDR3 bases: TGTGCCAGCAGCACCCCGGGGAGTGAGACAGATACGCAGTATTTT.

This sequence joins TRBV10-3 and TRBJ2-7, with 7 bases that match TRBD1. This CDR3 is built from 13 residues. Germline values: CDR1 ENHRY, CDR2 SYGVKD. The junction had 9 bases not matched to a gene; V was cut back by 6 bases and J by 7 bases. CDR3 protein: CAISGQVYGEQYF. CDR3 DNA sequence: TGTGCCATCAGCGGACAGGTTTACGGAGAGCAGTACTTC.

This chain connects TRBV6-5 to TRBJ2-1, with D maybe TRBD1 (6 bases). This CDR3 comprises 13 residues. The V gene lost 7 bases and the J gene lost 5 bases, with 12 bases spanning the gap. Germline CDR1 is MNHEY and CDR2 is SVGAGI. CDR3 DNA sequence: TGTGCCAGCACAAACCAGGGGAACAATGAGCAGTTCTTC. It is translated as CASTNQGNNEQFF.

The chain recombines TRBV7-8 with TRBJ2-3; the D is unclear. The V end lost 6 bases, the J end lost 0 bases, and 16 bases lay between the germline ends. CDR3 length: 16 amino acids. CDR1 SGHVS and CDR2 FQNEAQ come from the germline V gene. CDR3 region: CASRWSIYTSTDTQYF. The CDR3 bases are TGTGCCAGCAGATGGAGTATTTATACAAGCACAGATACGCAGTATTTT.

This chain links TRBV5-6 with TRBJ2-7, with 7 nucleotides matching TRBD1. V lost 2 bases, J lost 2 bases, and 4 bases stayed unmatched. Per germline, CDR1 SGHDT and CDR2 YYEEEE. This CDR3 comprises 14 residues. The CDR3 here is CASSFRGLTYEQYF. In DNA form, the CDR3 reads TGTGCCAGCAGCTTCAGGGGGTTAACCTACGAGCAGTACTTC.

The chain employs TRBV28 and TRBJ2-7; TRBD1 matches at 9 bases. V was pared by 6 bases and J by 6 bases, with 6 bases of the junction left unmatched. Germline V gene data show CDR1 as MDHEN and CDR2 as SYDVKM. The CDR3 has 13 amino acids. The CDR3 reads CASRTGGLFEQYF. The CDR3, as DNA: TGTGCCAGCAGGACAGGGGGTTTGTTCGAGCAGTACTTC.

The chain joins TRBV11-2 to TRBJ2-2, with 8 bases lining up with TRBD1. This CDR3 region has 15 residues. Trimming took 2 bases from V and 6 from J; bases not matched to a gene: 5. Germline CDR1 reads SGHAT; CDR2 reads FQNNGV. The CDR3 loop is CASSLPLTGAGELFF. CDR3 nucleotides: TGTGCCAGCAGCTTACCCTTGACAGGGGCCGGGGAGCTGTTTTTT. Filled out from reference TRBV11-2 and TRBJ2-2, the complete variable domain reads EAGVAQSPRYKIIEKRQSVAFWCNPISGHATLYWYQQILGQGPKLLIQFQNNGVVDDSQLPKDRFSAERLKGVDSTLKIQPAKLEDSAVYLCASSLPLTGAGELFFGEGSRLTVL.

The J gene is TRBJ1-5, the V gene TRBV28; D gene ambiguous. The V end was cut by 10 bases, the J end by 3 bases, with 16 bases between. Germline CDR1 and CDR2: MDHEN and SYDVKM. The CDR3 has 14 amino acids. The CDR3 nucleotides read TGTGCCACCGTCCCGTCAGTGATCAATCAGCCCCAGCATTTT. Protein sequence: CATVPSVINQPQHF. Supplemented by reference TRBV28 and TRBJ1-5, the full variable domain reads DVKVTQSSRYLVKRTGEKVFLECVQDMDHENMFWYRQDPGLGLRLIYFSYDVKMKEKGDIPEGYSVSREKKERFSLILESASTNQTSMYLCATVPSVINQPQHFGDGTRLSIL.

This chain joins TRBV27 and TRBJ2-7, with 7 positions matching TRBD2. Germline V gene sequence: CDR1 MNHEY, CDR2 SMNVEV (reference sequence). The CDR3 contains 15 residues. J lost 4 bases, V lost 7 bases, and 13 bases had no gene match. The CDR3 nucleotides are TGTGCCAGCACCCTGGACGGTGTGGGAGGGTACGAGCAGTACTTC. Its protein is CASTLDGVGGYEQYF.

Concerning this clone itself: This CDR3 is also generated by other DNA sequences in the sample. The chain recombines TRBV2 with TRBJ2-5, with 7 bases aligning to TRBD2. CDR3 size: 14 residues. J lost 0 bases, V lost 7 bases, and 5 bases had no gene match. CDR1 is SNHLY, CDR2 FYNNEI, per germline. The CDR3 reads CASTSGVYQETQYF. CDR3 sequence (DNA): TGTGCCAGCACCAGCGGGGTGTACCAAGAGACCCAGTACTTC.

CDR3 coding DNA: TGTGCCAGCAGCCCCACTAGGGGTTCCTACGAGCAGTACTTC. It yields the protein CASSPTRGSYEQYF. The gene calls are TRBV27 and TRBJ2-7; the D call may be TRBD1 or TRBD2 (5 bases each). Trimming stripped 6 bases from V and 1 base from J, with 13 bases between. The CDR3 is 14 amino acids. In germline, CDR1 is MNHEY, CDR2 SMNVEV (reference sequence).

The chain joins TRBV2 to TRBJ2-5; the D gene is possibly TRBD1 (5 bases). This CDR3 is 20 amino acids long. The germline V gene has CDR1 SNHLY and CDR2 FYNNEI. The V end lost 7 bases, the J end lost 1 base, and 31 bases lay between the germline ends. This CDR3 is CASTPQGESRTETVQETQYF. The CDR3 coding sequence is TGTGCCAGCACCCCCCAGGGCGAGTCGAGGACGGAAACGGTCCAAGAGACCCAGTACTTC.

This chain connects TRBV29-1 to TRBJ2-1; 13 nucleotides agree with TRBD2. V gave up 4 bases and J gave up 9 bases; unmatched junction bases: 15. This CDR3 spans 17 amino acids. CDR1 and CDR2 from the germline V gene are SQVTM and ANQGSEA. CDR3 sequence: CSVAPATSGRVGGEQFF. Written as DNA, the CDR3 is TGCAGCGTTGCCCCCGCAACTAGCGGGAGGGTCGGGGGTGAGCAGTTCTTC.

This sequence joins TRBV5-6 and TRBJ1-1; D call uncertain. This CDR3 has 15 residues. Deletions cut 1 base from V and 4 bases from J, with 14 bases between. The V gene's germline CDR1 is SGHDT and CDR2 YYEEEE. CDR3 DNA sequence: TGTGCCAGCAGCTTGCGACGGCTGTTGGGCACTGAAGCTTTCTTT. Protein product: CASSLRRLLGTEAFF. Together with reference TRBV5-6 and TRBJ1-1, the CDR3 gives the full variable domain: DAGVTQSPTHLIKTRGQQVTLRCSPKSGHDTVSWYQQALGQGPQFIFQYYEEEERQRGNFPDRFSGHQFPNYSSELNVNALLLGDSALYLCASSLRRLLGTEAFFGQGTRLTVV.

This chain uses TRBV10-2 with TRBJ1-3; D is unresolved. V gave up 6 bases and J gave up 0 bases, with 12 bases separating them. Per germline, CDR1 WSHSY and CDR2 SAAADI. The CDR3 loop spans 15 amino acids. Here the CDR3 DNA reads TGCGCCAGCAGAGTGGGCCCTCCCTCTGGAAACACCATATATTTT. Its protein product is CASRVGPPSGNTIYF.

Regarding this clone: Other DNA sequences from this sample encode an identical CDR3 as well. The chain combines TRBV11-2 with TRBJ2-1; no reliable D call. The CDR3 runs to 13 residues. The ends were cut back, 2 bases at V and 3 bases at J, with 5 bases in the middle. Germline-derived CDR1 and CDR2 are SGHAT and FQNNGV. CDR3 DNA: TGTGCCAGCAGCTTATCCGGCTACAATGAGCAGTTCTTC. Its translation: CASSLSGYNEQFF.

The V gene is TRBV5-3, the J gene TRBJ2-4, with 7 positions matching TRBD1. TRBV5-3 has ORF status, its function being uncertain. The ends lost 1 base at V and 0 bases at J; junction bases unmatched: 10. CDR3 length equals 18 residues. The CDR3 bases are TGTGCCAGAAGCTTGCACAGGGGACCTCGTTTAGCCAAAAACATTCAGTACTTC. It yields the protein CARSLHRGPRLAKNIQYF.

The genes are TRBV9 and TRBJ2-1, with D uncertain. Germline CDR1 and CDR2: SGDLS and YYNGEE. Trimming pared 0 bases from V and 4 bases from J, leaving 11 bases between. The CDR3 consists of 15 residues. CDR3 residues: CASSVAGSGYNEQFF. As DNA, the CDR3 is TGTGCCAGCAGCGTAGCTGGATCCGGATACAATGAGCAGTTCTTC.

The chain's CDR3 is CAISARGQGAVSGYTF. The CDR3, as DNA: TGTGCCATCAGCGCCCGGGGACAGGGGGCAGTCAGTGGCTACACCTTC. This chain joins TRBV10-3 and TRBJ1-2, with 12 bases fitting TRBD1. The CDR3 runs 16 residues. CDR1 is ENHRY, CDR2 SYGVKD, per germline. Trimming cost V 6 bases and J 7 bases; bases outside gene matches: 12.

V is TRBV7-8 and J is TRBJ1-2; no clear D. The ends were cut back, 3 bases at V and 2 bases at J, with 7 bases in the middle. Per germline, CDR1 SGHVS and CDR2 FQNEAQ. This CDR3 has 13 amino acids. In nucleotides, the CDR3 is TGTGCCAGCAGCTTGTTTAGGAACTATGGCTACACCTTC. This codes for CASSLFRNYGYTF. The variable domain in full, with the rest retrieved from reference TRBV7-8 and TRBJ1-2, is GAGVSQSPRYKVAKRGQDVALRCDPISGHVSLFWYQQALGQGPEFLTYFQNEAQLDKSGLPSDRFFAERPEGSVSTLKIQRTQQEDSAVYLCASSLFRNYGYTFGSGTRLTVV.